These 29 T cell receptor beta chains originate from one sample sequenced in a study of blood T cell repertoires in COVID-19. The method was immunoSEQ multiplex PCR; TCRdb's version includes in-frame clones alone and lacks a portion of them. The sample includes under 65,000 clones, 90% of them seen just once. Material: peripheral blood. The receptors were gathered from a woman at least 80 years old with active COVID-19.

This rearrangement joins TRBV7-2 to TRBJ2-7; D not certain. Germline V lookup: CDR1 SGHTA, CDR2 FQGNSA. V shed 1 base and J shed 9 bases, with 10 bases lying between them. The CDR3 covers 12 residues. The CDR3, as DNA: TGTGCCAGCAGCTTAGATGCACCGGTGCAGTACTTC. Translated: CASSLDAPVQYF. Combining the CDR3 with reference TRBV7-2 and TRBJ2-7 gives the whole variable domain GAGVSQSPSNKVTEKGKDVELRCDPISGHTALYWYRQSLGQGLEFLIYFQGNSAPDKSGLPSDRFSAERTGGSVSTLTIQRTQQEDSAVYLCASSLDAPVQYFGPGTRLTVT.

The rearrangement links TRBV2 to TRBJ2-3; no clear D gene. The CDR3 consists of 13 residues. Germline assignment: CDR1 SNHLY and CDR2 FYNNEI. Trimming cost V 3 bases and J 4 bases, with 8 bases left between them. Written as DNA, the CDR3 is TGTGCCAGCAGTGATTGGAGCTCAGATACGCAGTATTTT. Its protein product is CASSDWSSDTQYF.

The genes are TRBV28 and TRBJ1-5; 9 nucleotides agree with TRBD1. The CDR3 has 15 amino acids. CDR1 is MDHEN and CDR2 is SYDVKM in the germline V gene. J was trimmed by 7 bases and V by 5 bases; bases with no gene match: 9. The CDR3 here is CASSPRTGGYQPQHF. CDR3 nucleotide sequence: TGTGCCAGCAGTCCGAGAACAGGGGGCTACCAGCCCCAGCATTTT.

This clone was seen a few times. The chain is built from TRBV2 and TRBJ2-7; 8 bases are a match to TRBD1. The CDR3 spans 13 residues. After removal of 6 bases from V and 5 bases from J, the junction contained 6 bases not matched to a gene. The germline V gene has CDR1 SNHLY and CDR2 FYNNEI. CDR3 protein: CASSRQGIDEQYV. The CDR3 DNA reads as TGTGCCAGCAGCCGACAGGGGATCGACGAGCAGTACGTC.

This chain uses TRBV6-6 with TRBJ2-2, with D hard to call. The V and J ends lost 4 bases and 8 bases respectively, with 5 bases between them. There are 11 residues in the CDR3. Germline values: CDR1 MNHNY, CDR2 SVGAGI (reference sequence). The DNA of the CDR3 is TGTGCCAGCAGTTTATTAGGGGAGCTGTTTTTT. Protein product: CASSLLGELFF.

In DNA, the CDR3 is TGCGCCAGCAGCTTGGCAGGGGACAACACTGAAGCTTTCTTT. Its protein product is CASSLAGDNTEAFF. The chain combines TRBV5-1 with TRBJ1-1; TRBD1 might be the D (6 bases). The CDR3 is 14 amino acids. Germline V CDR1 and CDR2: SGHRS, YFSETQ. Deletions cut 0 bases from V and 2 bases from J, with 8 bases between. The whole variable domain, remainder taken from reference TRBV5-1 and TRBJ1-1, is KAGVTQTPRYLIKTRGQQVTLSCSPISGHRSVSWYQQTPGQGLQFLFEYFSETQRNKGNFPGRFSGRQFSNSRSEMNVSTLELGDSALYLCASSLAGDNTEAFFGQGTRLTVV.

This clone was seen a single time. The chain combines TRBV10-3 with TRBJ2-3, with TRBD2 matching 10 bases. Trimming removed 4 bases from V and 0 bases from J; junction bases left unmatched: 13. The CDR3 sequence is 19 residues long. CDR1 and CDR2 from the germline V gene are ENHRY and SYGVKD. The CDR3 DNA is TGTGCCATCAGTGTCTCTAAAACTAGCGGGACATCTAGCACAGATACGCAGTATTTT. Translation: CAISVSKTSGTSSTDTQYF.

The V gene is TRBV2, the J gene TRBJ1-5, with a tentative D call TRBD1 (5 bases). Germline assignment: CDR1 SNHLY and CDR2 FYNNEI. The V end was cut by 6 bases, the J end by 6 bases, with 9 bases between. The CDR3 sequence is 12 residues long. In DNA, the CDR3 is TGTGCCAGCAGCGGGGGGTCTCAGCCCCAGCATTTT. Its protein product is CASSGGSQPQHF. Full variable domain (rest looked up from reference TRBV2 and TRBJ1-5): EPEVTQTPSHQVTQMGQEVILRCVPISNHLYFYWYRQILGQKVEFLVSFYNNEISEKSEIFDDQFSVERPDGSNFTLKIRSTKLEDSAMYFCASSGGSQPQHFGDGTRLSIL.

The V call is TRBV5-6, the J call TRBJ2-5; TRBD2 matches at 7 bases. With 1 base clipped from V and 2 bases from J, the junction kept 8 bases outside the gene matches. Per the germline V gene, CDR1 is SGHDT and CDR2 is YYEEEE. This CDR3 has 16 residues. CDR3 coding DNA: TGTGCCAGCAGCTTGCTCCTAGCGGACCCTCAAGAGACCCAGTACTTC. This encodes CASSLLLADPQETQYF. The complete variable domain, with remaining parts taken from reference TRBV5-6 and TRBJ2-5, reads DAGVTQSPTHLIKTRGQQVTLRCSPKSGHDTVSWYQQALGQGPQFIFQYYEEEERQRGNFPDRFSGHQFPNYSSELNVNALLLGDSALYLCASSLLLADPQETQYFGPGTRLLVL.

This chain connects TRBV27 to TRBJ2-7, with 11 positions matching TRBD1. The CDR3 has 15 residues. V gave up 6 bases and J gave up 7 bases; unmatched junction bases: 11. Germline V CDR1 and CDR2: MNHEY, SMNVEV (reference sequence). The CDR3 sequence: CASRSGTGGSREQYF. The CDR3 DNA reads TGTGCCAGCAGGTCCGGGACAGGGGGTTCGAGGGAGCAGTACTTC.

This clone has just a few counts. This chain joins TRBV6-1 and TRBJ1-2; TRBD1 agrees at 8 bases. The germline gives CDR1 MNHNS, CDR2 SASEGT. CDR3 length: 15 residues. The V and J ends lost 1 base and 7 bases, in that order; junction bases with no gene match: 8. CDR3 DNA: TGTGCCAGCAGTGAAGGGGGACAGGCCTCCCCTGGCTACACCTTC. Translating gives CASSEGGQASPGYTF.

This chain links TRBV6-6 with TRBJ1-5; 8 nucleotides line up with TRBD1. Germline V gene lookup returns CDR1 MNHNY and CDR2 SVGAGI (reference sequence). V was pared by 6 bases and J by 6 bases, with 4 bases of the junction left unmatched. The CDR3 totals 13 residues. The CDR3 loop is CASRAGGGQPQHF. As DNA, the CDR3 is TGTGCCAGCAGGGCAGGGGGCGGTCAGCCCCAGCATTTT.

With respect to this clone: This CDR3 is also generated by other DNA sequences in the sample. The CDR3 is CATTGQGNSPLHF. In DNA form, the CDR3 reads TGTGCCACCACTGGACAGGGAAATTCACCCCTCCACTTT. The rearrangement links TRBV15 to TRBJ1-6; 8 nucleotides match TRBD1. V shed 7 bases and J 7 bases; nucleotides not matched to a gene: 3. The CDR3 spans 13 residues. Looked up from germline, CDR1 is LNHNV and CDR2 is YYDKDF (reference sequence).

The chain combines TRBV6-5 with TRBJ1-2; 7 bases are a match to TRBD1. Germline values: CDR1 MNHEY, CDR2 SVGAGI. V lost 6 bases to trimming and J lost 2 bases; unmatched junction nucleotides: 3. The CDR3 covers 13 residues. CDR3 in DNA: TGTGCCAGCAGAAGGGGGCGGAACTATGGCTACACCTTC. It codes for CASRRGRNYGYTF.

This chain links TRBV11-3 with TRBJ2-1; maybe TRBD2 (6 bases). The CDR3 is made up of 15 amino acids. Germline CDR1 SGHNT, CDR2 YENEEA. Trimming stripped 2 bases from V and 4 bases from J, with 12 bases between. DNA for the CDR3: TGTGCCAGCAGCTTAATTGGCGGGACTTACAATGAGCAGTTCTTC. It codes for CASSLIGGTYNEQFF.

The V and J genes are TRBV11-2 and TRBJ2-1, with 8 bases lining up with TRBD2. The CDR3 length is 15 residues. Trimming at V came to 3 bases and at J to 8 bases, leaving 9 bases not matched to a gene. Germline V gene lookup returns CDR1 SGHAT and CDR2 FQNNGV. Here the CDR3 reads CASSFFGTRVDEQFF. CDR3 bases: TGTGCCAGCAGCTTTTTTGGGACTAGGGTCGATGAGCAGTTCTTC.

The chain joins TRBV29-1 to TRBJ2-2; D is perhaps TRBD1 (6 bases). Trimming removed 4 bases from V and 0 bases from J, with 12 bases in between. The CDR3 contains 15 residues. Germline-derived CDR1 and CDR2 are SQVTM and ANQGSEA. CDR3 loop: CSVGEQGANTGELFF. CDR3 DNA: TGCAGCGTTGGAGAACAGGGAGCGAACACCGGGGAGCTGTTTTTT.

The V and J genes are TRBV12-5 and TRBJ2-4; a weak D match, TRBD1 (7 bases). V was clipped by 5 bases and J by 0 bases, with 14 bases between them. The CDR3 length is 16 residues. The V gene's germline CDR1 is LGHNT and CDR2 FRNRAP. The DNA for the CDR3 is TGTGCTAGTGGTCCATCAGGGGGACTAGCCAAAAACATTCAGTACTTC. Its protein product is CASGPSGGLAKNIQYF.

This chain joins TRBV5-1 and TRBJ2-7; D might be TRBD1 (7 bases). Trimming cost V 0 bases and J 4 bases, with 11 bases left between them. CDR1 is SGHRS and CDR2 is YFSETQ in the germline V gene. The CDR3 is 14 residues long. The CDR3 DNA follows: TGCGCCAGCAGCTTGGAACAGGGGAGGTACGAGCAGTACTTC. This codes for CASSLEQGRYEQYF. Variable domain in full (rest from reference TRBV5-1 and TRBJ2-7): KAGVTQTPRYLIKTRGQQVTLSCSPISGHRSVSWYQQTPGQGLQFLFEYFSETQRNKGNFPGRFSGRQFSNSRSEMNVSTLELGDSALYLCASSLEQGRYEQYFGPGTRLTVT.

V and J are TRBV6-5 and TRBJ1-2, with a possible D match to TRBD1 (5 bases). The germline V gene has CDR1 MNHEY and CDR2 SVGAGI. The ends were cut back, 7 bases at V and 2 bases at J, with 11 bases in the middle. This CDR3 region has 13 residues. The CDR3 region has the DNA TGTGCCAGCACTAGGACATTGAACTATGGCTACACCTTC. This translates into CASTRTLNYGYTF.

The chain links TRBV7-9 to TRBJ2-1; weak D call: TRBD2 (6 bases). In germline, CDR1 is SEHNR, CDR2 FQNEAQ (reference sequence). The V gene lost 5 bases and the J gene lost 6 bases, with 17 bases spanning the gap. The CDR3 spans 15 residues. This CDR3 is CASSQQEMRGNEQFF. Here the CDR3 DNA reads TGTGCCAGCAGCCAACAGGAAATGCGGGGCAATGAGCAGTTCTTC.

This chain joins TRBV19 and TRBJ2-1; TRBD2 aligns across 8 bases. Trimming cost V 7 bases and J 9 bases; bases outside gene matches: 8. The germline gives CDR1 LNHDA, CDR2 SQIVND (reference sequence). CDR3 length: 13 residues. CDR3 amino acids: CASNRVAGTEQFF. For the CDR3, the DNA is TGTGCCAGTAACCGAGTAGCGGGAACTGAGCAGTTCTTC.

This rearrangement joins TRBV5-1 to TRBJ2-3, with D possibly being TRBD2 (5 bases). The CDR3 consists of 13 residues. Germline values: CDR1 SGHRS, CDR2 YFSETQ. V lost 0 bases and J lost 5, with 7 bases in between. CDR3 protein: CASSLAGKDTQYF. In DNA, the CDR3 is TGCGCCAGCAGCTTGGCCGGGAAAGATACGCAGTATTTT.

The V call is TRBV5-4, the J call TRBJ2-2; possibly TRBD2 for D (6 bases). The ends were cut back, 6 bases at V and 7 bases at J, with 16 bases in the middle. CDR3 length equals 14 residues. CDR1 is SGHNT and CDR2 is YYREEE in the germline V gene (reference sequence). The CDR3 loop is CASTPGSGDGELFF. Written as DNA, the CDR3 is TGTGCCAGCACCCCCGGGAGTGGGGACGGGGAGCTGTTTTTT. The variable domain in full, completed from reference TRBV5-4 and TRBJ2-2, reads ETGVTQSPTHLIKTRGQQVTLRCSSQSGHNTVSWYQQALGQGPQFIFQYYREEENGRGNFPPRFSGLQFPNYSSELNVNALELDDSALYLCASTPGSGDGELFFGEGSRLTVL.

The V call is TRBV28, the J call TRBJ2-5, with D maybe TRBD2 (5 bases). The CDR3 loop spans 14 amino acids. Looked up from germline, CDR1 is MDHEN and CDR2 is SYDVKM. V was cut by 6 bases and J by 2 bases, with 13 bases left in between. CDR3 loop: CASSGGIEQETQYF. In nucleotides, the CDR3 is TGTGCCAGCAGCGGAGGTATTGAACAAGAGACCCAGTACTTC.

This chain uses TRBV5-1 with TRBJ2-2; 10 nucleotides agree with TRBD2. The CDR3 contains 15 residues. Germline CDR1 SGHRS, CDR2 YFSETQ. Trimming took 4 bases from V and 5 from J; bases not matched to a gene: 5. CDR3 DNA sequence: TGCGCCAGCAGCGTAGCGGGAGGAGGGACCGGGGAGCTGTTTTTT. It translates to CASSVAGGGTGELFF.

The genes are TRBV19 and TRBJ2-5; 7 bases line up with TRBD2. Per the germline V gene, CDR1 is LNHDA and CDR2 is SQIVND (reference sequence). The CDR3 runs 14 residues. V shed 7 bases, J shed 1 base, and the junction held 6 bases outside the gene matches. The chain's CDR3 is CASKERGIQETQYF. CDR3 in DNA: TGTGCCAGTAAAGAGCGGGGAATCCAAGAGACCCAGTACTTC.

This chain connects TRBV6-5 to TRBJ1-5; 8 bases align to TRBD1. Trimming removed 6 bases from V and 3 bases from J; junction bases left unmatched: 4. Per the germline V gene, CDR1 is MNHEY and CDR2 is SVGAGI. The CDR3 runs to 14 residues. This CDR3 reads CASRDRVNNQPQHF. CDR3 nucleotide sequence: TGTGCCAGCAGGGACAGGGTGAACAATCAGCCCCAGCATTTT.

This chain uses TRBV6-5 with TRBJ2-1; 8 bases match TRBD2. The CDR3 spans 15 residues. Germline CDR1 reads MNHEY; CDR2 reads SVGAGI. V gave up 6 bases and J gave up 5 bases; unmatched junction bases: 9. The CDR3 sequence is CASSRGGRSNNEQFF. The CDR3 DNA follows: TGTGCCAGCAGCCGTGGCGGGAGGTCAAACAATGAGCAGTTCTTC.